The sequence of this T cell receptor beta chain was determined in a study of cytomegalovirus exposure and HLA in healthy donors. Study results and caveats: The records held CMV serostatus as the only immune exposure information. In a later analysis, across HLA loci, associated TCR counts were highest for DRB1, lowest for HLA-C.

As to this clone: Its cognate antigen is unknown.

PCR used 60 Vbeta primers and 13 Jbeta primers. Sequencing used immunoSEQ multiplex PCR; TCRdb keeps in-frame clones, though not all of them. The table shows around 200,000 clones, with 70% to 85% occurring only once. V lost 3 bases to trimming and J lost 2 bases; unmatched junction nucleotides: 7. CDR1 and CDR2 from the germline V gene are SGHAT and FQNNGV. The CDR3 runs 15 residues. Specimen: PBMCs. This TCR derives from a man aged 45 to 65 in good health and CMV-seronegative. The rearrangement uses TRBV11-2 and TRBJ2-7, with 7 bases lining up with TRBD1. CDR3 sequence reads: CASSFSDRAAYEQYF. CDR3 nucleotide sequence: TGTGCCAGCAGCTTCTCAGACAGGGCCGCCTACGAGCAGTACTTC.